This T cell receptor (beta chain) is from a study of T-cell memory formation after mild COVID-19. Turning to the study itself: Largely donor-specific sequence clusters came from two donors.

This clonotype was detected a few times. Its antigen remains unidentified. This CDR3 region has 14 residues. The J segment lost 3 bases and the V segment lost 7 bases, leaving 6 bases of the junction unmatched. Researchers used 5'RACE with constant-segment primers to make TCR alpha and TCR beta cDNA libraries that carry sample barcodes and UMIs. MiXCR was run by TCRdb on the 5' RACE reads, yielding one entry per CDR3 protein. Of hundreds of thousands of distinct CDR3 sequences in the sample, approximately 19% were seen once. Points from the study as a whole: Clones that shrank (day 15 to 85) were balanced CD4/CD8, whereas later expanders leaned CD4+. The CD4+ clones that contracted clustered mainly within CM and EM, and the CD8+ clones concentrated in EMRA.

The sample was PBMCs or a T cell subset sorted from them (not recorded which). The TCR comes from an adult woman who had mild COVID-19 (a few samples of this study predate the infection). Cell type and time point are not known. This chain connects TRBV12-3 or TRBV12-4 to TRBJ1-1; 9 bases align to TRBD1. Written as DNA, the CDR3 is TGTGCCAGCACCTTGGACAGGGGCTACACTGAAGCTTTCTTT. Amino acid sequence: CASTLDRGYTEAFF.